This is a list of T cell receptor beta chains from one sample in a study of cytomegalovirus exposure and HLA in healthy donors. TCRdb's table, derived via immunoSEQ multiplex PCR, lists solely in-frame clones and lacks some. The sample gives about 180,000 clones, approximately 77% of which show up once; around 2.4% is in the top ten. The specimen was PBMCs. Every receptor here comes from a female donor in good health and CMV-seronegative. Both conserved end residues are part of each CDR3. D genes are given only for firm matches. Clone size is shown for a subset of rows, as once, few, many or a class of expanded clone.

d_gene	v_gene	j_gene	abundance	CDR3nt	CDR3aa
NA	TRBV15	TRBJ2-5	NA	TGTGCCACCAGCAGTTACCGTGGGGCAGCGGGGACCCAGTACTTC	CATSSYRGAAGTQYF
NA	TRBV9	TRBJ1-1	NA	TGTGCCAGCAGCCCTAGTTCGTCCGGGGGAAACACTGAAGCTTTCTTT	CASSPSSSGGNTEAFF
TRBD2	TRBV9	TRBJ2-3	NA	TGTGCCAGCAGCGTAGGGAATAGCGGGAGGTTAGATACGCAGTATTTT	CASSVGNSGRLDTQYF
NA	TRBV6-6	TRBJ1-4	NA	TGTGCCAGCAGTAAGAACGGTGCAACTAATGAAAAACTGTTTTTT	CASSKNGATNEKLFF
NA	TRBV2	TRBJ2-1	NA	TGTGCCAGCAGCGGAGGTAATGAGCAGTTCTTC	CASSGGNEQFF
NA	TRBV6-1	TRBJ2-1	NA	TGTGCCAGCAGTGGAGCTATCGGGAGCTCCTACAATGAGCAGTTCTTC	CASSGAIGSSYNEQFF
NA	TRBV6-5	TRBJ2-1	NA	TGTGCCAGCCATCCCCAGGGGGGCTCCTACAATGAGCAGTTCTTC	CASHPQGGSYNEQFF
TRBD1	TRBV28	TRBJ2-7	NA	TGTGCCAGCAGCAGACAGGGGAATACCTACGAGCAGTACTTC	CASSRQGNTYEQYF
NA	TRBV5-1	TRBJ2-3	NA	TGCGCCAGCAGTTGGGGGGACTCAGATACGCAGTATTTT	CASSWGDSDTQYF
NA	TRBV7-2	TRBJ1-5	NA	TGTGCCAGCAGTCTCAGAAGGGGGAATCAGCCCCAGCATTTT	CASSLRRGNQPQHF
TRBD2	TRBV5-1	TRBJ2-1	NA	TGCGCCAGCAGCTTGGAGGCTAGCGGGAGGCCGGGTGAGCAGTTCTTC	CASSLEASGRPGEQFF
NA	TRBV10-2	TRBJ2-3	NA	TGCGCCAGCAGTGAGTCCCCAGGGTGGAGCACAGATACGCAGTATTTT	CASSESPGWSTDTQYF
NA	TRBV30	TRBJ2-1	NA	TGTGCCTGGAGTGCCCAGGGCTACAATGAGCAGTTCTTC	CAWSAQGYNEQFF
NA	TRBV6-4	TRBJ1-2	NA	TGTGCCAGCAGTGACGAGGGGGGGGCATCTAACTATGGCTACACCTTC	CASSDEGGASNYGYTF
TRBD1	TRBV30	TRBJ1-6	NA	TGTGCCTGGATCCACAGGGGTTATAATTCACCCCTCCACTTT	CAWIHRGYNSPLHF
NA	TRBV7-3	TRBJ1-1	NA	TGTGCCAGCAGCTTAGGGTTAGGGACAGAAGCTTTCTTT	CASSLGLGTEAFF
TRBD1	TRBV6-4	TRBJ1-5	NA	TGTGCCAGCAGTGATCTCGACAGGGTAAATCAGCCCCAGCATTTT	CASSDLDRVNQPQHF
TRBD1	TRBV29-1	TRBJ1-1	NA	TGCAGCGTCCGACCCGGGACAGGGGTTGGGGACACTGAAGCTTTCTTT	CSVRPGTGVGDTEAFF
TRBD2	TRBV5-1	TRBJ2-3	few	TGCGCCAGCAGCCCCACGGGGGGGGGTTTTTATACGCAGTATTTT	CASSPTGGGFYTQYF
TRBD1	TRBV19	TRBJ1-4	NA	TGTGCCAGCCTCTTTCCAGGGGGAGAAAAACTGTTTTTT	CASLFPGGEKLFF
TRBD1	TRBV19	TRBJ1-2	few	TGTGCCTGCCCGATATTGCCGGACAGGGATACCACCGAATATGGCTACACCTTC	CACPILPDRDTTEYGYTF
TRBD1	TRBV7-2	TRBJ1-1	NA	TGTGCCAGCAGCTTAGTGGGGACAGGGGGAGAAGCTTTCTTT	CASSLVGTGGEAFF
NA	TRBV19	TRBJ1-2	NA	TGTGCCAGTAGTATAGGGAGGGGTGCTCCTAACTATGGCTACACCTTC	CASSIGRGAPNYGYTF
TRBD2	TRBV5-1	TRBJ2-3	NA	TGCGCCAGCAGCCCAACTGGACTAGCGGGGGGAGATACGCAGTATTTT	CASSPTGLAGGDTQYF
TRBD1	TRBV5-1	TRBJ2-5	NA	TGCGCCAGCAGCTTAGGGACAGTTCGGAAAGAGACCCAGTACTTC	CASSLGTVRKETQYF
NA	TRBV28	TRBJ2-3	NA	TGTGCCAGCATTCTGACGGGGTCAGATACGCAGTATTTT	CASILTGSDTQYF
NA	TRBV7-9	TRBJ2-5	NA	TGTGCCAGCAGCTTATGGGGGGACGGGGAGACCCAGTACTTC	CASSLWGDGETQYF
NA	TRBV9	TRBJ1-2	few	TGTGCCAGCAGCGTGGGGGGGGTGAGTGGCTACACCTTC	CASSVGGVSGYTF
TRBD1	TRBV29-1	TRBJ2-3	NA	TGCAGCACCAACCGGGACAGGGTTACAGATACGCAGTATTTT	CSTNRDRVTDTQYF